A single sample gave rise to the 29 T cell receptor beta chains below, sequenced in a study of T-cell reconstitution after alpha-beta-depleted transplantation in children. A TCRbeta library incorporating unique molecular identifiers was prepared. A single record per CDR3 protein comes from TCRdb applying MiXCR to the PCR reads. The sample carries 600,000 to 700,000 distinct CDR3 sequences, over 15% recorded once. The sequences come from PBMCs from the stem cell graft donor, collected from the stem cell graft. These receptors were collected from a human donor who donated a stem cell graft to a child with acute myeloid leukemia.

The count of this clonotype is one. The chain uses TRBV4-1 and TRBJ2-3; 9 bases match TRBD1. The J segment lost 1 base and the V segment lost 4 bases, leaving 9 bases of the junction unmatched. This CDR3 spans 17 amino acids. Germline V lookup: CDR1 MGHRA, CDR2 YSYEKL. CDR3 protein: CASSRATGGEGTDTQYF. CDR3 DNA: TGCGCCAGCAGCCGGGCGACAGGGGGAGAGGGCACAGATACGCAGTATTTT.

This clonotype has ten or more counts. The rearrangement uses TRBV5-6 and TRBJ2-1; TRBD2 agrees at 8 bases. The germline V gene encodes CDR1 SGHDT and CDR2 YYEEEE. The CDR3 is 16 amino acids. J was trimmed by 7 bases and V by 0 bases; bases with no gene match: 9. Here the CDR3 reads CASSLGVGGASNEQFF. In DNA, the CDR3 is TGTGCCAGCAGCTTGGGTGTCGGGGGGGCCTCGAATGAGCAGTTCTTC.

The V and J genes are TRBV12-3 or TRBV12-4 and TRBJ2-1, with D perhaps TRBD2 (5 bases). The CDR3 contains 15 residues. Trimming took off 6 bases at V and 7 bases at J, with 19 bases between the two ends. CDR3 in amino acids: CASRVSGPQRNEQFF. CDR3 sequence (DNA): TGTGCCAGCAGGGTGAGCGGACCCCAGAGGAATGAGCAGTTCTTC.

This clonotype was detected only a few times. The chain links TRBV7-9 to TRBJ1-1; TRBD1 matches at 8 bases. The CDR3 is 15 residues long. The germline V gene encodes CDR1 SEHNR and CDR2 FQNEAQ (reference sequence). V shed 6 bases and J 5 bases; nucleotides not matched to a gene: 11. CDR3 nucleotides: TGTGCCAGCAGACAACTACAGGGGGAAGGTACTGAAGCTTTCTTT. This sequence encodes CASRQLQGEGTEAFF. Combining the CDR3 with reference TRBV7-9 and TRBJ1-1 gives the whole variable domain DTGVSQNPRHKITKRGQNVTFRCDPISEHNRLYWYRQTLGQGPEFLTYFQNEAQLEKSRLLSDRFSAERPKGSFSTLEIQRTEQGDSAMYLCASRQLQGEGTEAFFGQGTRLTVV.

The chain has TRBV28 and TRBJ2-5, with a tentative D call TRBD1 (5 bases). The CDR3 covers 16 residues. Per germline, CDR1 MDHEN and CDR2 SYDVKM. Trimming cost V 4 bases and J 5 bases, with 20 bases left between them. CDR3 bases: TGTGCCAGCAGTTCGCCAGGGCCCCAAAGAAGGGAGACCCAGTACTTC. This sequence encodes CASSSPGPQRRETQYF.

In this sample, this clonotype turned up a few times. The rearrangement links TRBV6-5 to TRBJ2-2; no clear D. The CDR3 contains 16 residues. Trimming removed 4 bases at V and 1 base at J, with 13 bases between. The germline gives CDR1 MNHEY, CDR2 SVGAGI. The CDR3 DNA is TGTGCCAGCAGTTCGACGGTTACCAAGAACACCGGGGAGCTGTTTTTT. It codes for CASSSTVTKNTGELFF.

This chain joins TRBV6-4 and TRBJ1-1, with a tentative D call TRBD1 (6 bases). CDR1 and CDR2 from the germline V gene are MRHNA and SNTAGT. CDR3 size: 16 residues. V was clipped by 5 bases and J by 1 base, with 17 bases between them. The CDR3 DNA is TGTGCCAGCAGTCCACCCAGGGGCCAGACGAACACTGAAGCTTTCTTT. This encodes CASSPPRGQTNTEAFF.

Concerning this clonotype itself: One base away lies a much larger clone, so this may be a sequencing read error. This chain uses TRBV20-1 with TRBJ2-7; tentatively, D is TRBD2 (5 bases). The length of the CDR3 is 15 residues. Per the germline V gene, CDR1 is DFQATT and CDR2 is SNEGSKA (reference sequence). CDR3 sequence: CCATLTSPLTYEQYF. CDR3 DNA sequence: TGCTGTGCAACACTCACTAGTCCTCTTACCTACGAGCAGTACTTC.

This chain joins TRBV20-1 and TRBJ1-5, with a tentative D call TRBD1 (5 bases). Trimming left V 5 bases short and J 7 bases short, with 9 bases between. Per germline, CDR1 DFQATT and CDR2 SNEGSKA (reference sequence). The CDR3 covers 11 residues. The CDR3 DNA reads TGCAGTGCTCAGGGCCGACAGCCCCAGCATTTT. Translating gives CSAQGRQPQHF.

The chain joins TRBV7-9 to TRBJ2-7, with TRBD2 as a possible D gene (5 bases). Germline V lookup: CDR1 SEHNR, CDR2 FQNEAQ (reference sequence). The CDR3 length is 13 residues. V lost 5 bases to trimming and J lost 12 bases, with 20 bases between them. The CDR3, as DNA: TGTGCCAGCAGCCCCACTCTCGAGGGTACGGGGTACTTC. Protein sequence: CASSPTLEGTGYF. The full variable domain, its missing parts supplied by reference TRBV7-9 and TRBJ2-7, is DTGVSQNPRHKITKRGQNVTFRCDPISEHNRLYWYRQTLGQGPEFLTYFQNEAQLEKSRLLSDRFSAERPKGSFSTLEIQRTEQGDSAMYLCASSPTLEGTGYFGPGTRLTVT.

This clonotype was found many times. This sequence joins TRBV7-9 and TRBJ1-1, with D possibly matching TRBD1 (5 bases). The CDR3 extends over 15 amino acids. The V and J ends lost 2 bases and 0 bases respectively, with 10 bases between them. Germline V gene lookup returns CDR1 SEHNR and CDR2 FQNEAQ (reference sequence). The CDR3 DNA is TGTGCCAGCAGCTTAACCGGGACTTTGAACACTGAAGCTTTCTTT. Residues: CASSLTGTLNTEAFF.

This chain joins TRBV6-5 and TRBJ2-5; 7 bases map to TRBD2. With V trimmed by 2 bases and J by 7 bases, 7 bases remained unmatched. CDR1 MNHEY and CDR2 SVGAGI come from the germline V gene. The CDR3 runs 14 residues. The chain's CDR3 is CASSYPGLPGTQYF. The CDR3 DNA follows: TGTGCCAGCAGTTACCCGGGACTACCGGGGACCCAGTACTTC.

The chain uses TRBV7-9 and TRBJ1-2; no definite D call. CDR1 SEHNR and CDR2 FQNEAQ come from the germline V gene (reference sequence). This CDR3 is 12 amino acids long. Trimming shortened V by 5 bases and J by 7 bases, and 11 bases separated the two germline ends. The CDR3 loop reads CASSEDLGGYTF. In DNA form, the CDR3 reads TGTGCCAGCAGCGAAGATTTAGGTGGCTACACCTTC.

The V call is TRBV7-9, the J call TRBJ2-2, with a possible D match to TRBD1 (5 bases). Germline assignment: CDR1 SEHNR and CDR2 FQNEAQ (reference sequence). Trimming left V 5 bases short and J 4 bases short, with 17 bases between. The CDR3 extends over 16 amino acids. The CDR3: CASSPPPGYGTGELFF. The CDR3 DNA is TGTGCCAGCAGCCCTCCACCAGGGTATGGCACCGGGGAGCTGTTTTTT.

CDR3 region: CASSQGPADRPYEQYF. The CDR3 DNA reads TGCGCCAGCAGCCAAGGACCCGCGGACAGACCCTACGAGCAGTACTTC. The rearrangement links TRBV4-3 to TRBJ2-7; TRBD1 might be the D (6 bases). V lost 1 base to trimming and J lost 2 bases, with 15 bases between them. The germline V gene encodes CDR1 LGHNA and CDR2 YSLEER. The CDR3 has 16 residues.

This clonotype was detected only a few times. The chain recombines TRBV24-1 with TRBJ1-1; 7 bases agree with TRBD1. CDR1 is KGHDR and CDR2 is SFDVKD in the germline V gene. V lost 0 bases, J lost 4 bases, and 13 bases stayed unmatched. The CDR3 extends over 18 amino acids. The CDR3 protein is CATSDLHGRGDGGTEAFF. CDR3 DNA: TGTGCCACCAGTGATTTGCACGGCAGGGGGGACGGCGGCACTGAAGCTTTCTTT.

This rearrangement joins TRBV15 to TRBJ2-1, with 15 nucleotides matching TRBD2. Looked up from germline, CDR1 is LNHNV and CDR2 is YYDKDF (reference sequence). There are 19 residues in the CDR3. The V gene end was trimmed by 4 bases and the J gene end by 2 bases; junction bases not matched to a gene: 9. The CDR3 nucleotides are TGTGCCACCAGCACCGGACTAGCGGGGGGGCCGGTCCCCTACAATGAGCAGTTCTTC. It yields the protein CATSTGLAGGPVPYNEQFF. The full variable domain, rest sourced from reference TRBV15 and TRBJ2-1, is DAMVIQNPRYQVTQFGKPVTLSCSQTLNHNVMYWYQQKSSQAPKLLFHYYDKDFNNEADTPDNFQSRRPNTSFCFLDIRSPGLGDTAMYLCATSTGLAGGPVPYNEQFFGPGTRLTVL.

This clonotype was counted many times. The rearrangement joins TRBV20-1 to TRBJ2-3, with TRBD2 matching over 9 bases. The CDR3 is 15 amino acids. Germline V gives CDR1 DFQATT, CDR2 SNEGSKA (reference sequence). V trimming: 0 bases; J trimming: 1 base; junction bases outside the gene matches: 2. The CDR3 loop is CSARDPSGGTDTQYF. Here the CDR3 DNA reads TGCAGTGCTAGAGATCCTAGCGGGGGCACAGATACGCAGTATTTT.

The CDR3 DNA sequence: TGTGCCAGCAGTTTAGCTGGACAGTATAGCAATCAGCCCCAGCATTTT. Amino acid sequence: CASSLAGQYSNQPQHF. The J gene is TRBJ1-5, the V gene TRBV12-3 or TRBV12-4, with D possibly matching TRBD1 (6 bases). Trimming took off 0 bases at V and 0 bases at J, with 9 bases between the two ends. The CDR3 has 16 amino acids.

This clonotype was seen at least ten times. V is TRBV27 and J is TRBJ2-1; TRBD1 matches at 8 bases. This CDR3 has 17 amino acids. Germline CDR1 MNHEY, CDR2 SMNVEV (reference sequence). V was clipped by 6 bases and J by 9 bases; unmatched bases: 19. CDR3 nucleotide sequence: TGTGCCAGCAGCCCAGGGGGCGAGCGGAGTTCGGGTGGTGAGCAGTTCTTC. Its protein product is CASSPGGERSSGGEQFF.

In its sample, this clonotype was seen many times. CDR3 nucleotide sequence: TGCAGTGCTAGGAGACAGGGCAATGAGCAGTTCTTC. Translated, it gives CSARRQGNEQFF. The rearrangement links TRBV20-1 to TRBJ2-1; TRBD1 agrees at 7 bases. The V gene's germline CDR1 is DFQATT and CDR2 SNEGSKA (reference sequence). This CDR3 has 12 residues. Trimming at V came to 3 bases and at J to 6 bases, leaving 2 bases not matched to a gene.

This clonotype has a count of ten or more. The gene calls are TRBV10-3 and TRBJ1-2, with unresolved D. Germline V gene lookup returns CDR1 ENHRY and CDR2 SYGVKD. This CDR3 is 13 amino acids long. Trimming cost V 2 bases and J 4 bases, with 8 bases left between them. In DNA, the CDR3 is TGTGCCATCAGTGAGAGGGCGGGCTATGGCTACACCTTC. Residues: CAISERAGYGYTF.

This clonotype was observed at least ten times. The chain joins TRBV10-3 to TRBJ2-7; 11 bases are shared with TRBD1. The junction had 4 bases not matched to a gene; V was cut back by 6 bases and J by 3 bases. CDR1 and CDR2 (germline): ENHRY, SYGVKD. This CDR3 is 14 amino acids long. The CDR3 protein is CAIRQDRGLYEQYF. For the CDR3, the DNA is TGTGCCATCAGACAGGACAGGGGGCTCTACGAGCAGTACTTC.

This clonotype came up many times. V gene TRBV5-1 combines with J gene TRBJ2-1, with D perhaps TRBD2 (6 bases). Trimming shortened V by 0 bases and J by 6 bases, and 19 bases separated the two germline ends. There are 17 residues in the CDR3. Per the germline V gene, CDR1 is SGHRS and CDR2 is YFSETQ. DNA for the CDR3: TGCGCCAGCAGCTTGGCCCGGACCCAATGGAGGGGCAATGAGCAGTTCTTC. This translates into CASSLARTQWRGNEQFF.

V is TRBV6-2 or TRBV6-3 and J is TRBJ1-2; D gene unclear. Germline values: CDR1 MNHEY, CDR2 SVGEGT. The V gene lost 6 bases and the J gene lost 2 bases, with 1 base spanning the gap. CDR3 length: 10 amino acids. The CDR3 DNA reads as TGTGCCAGCAGGAACTATGGCTACACCTTC. This gives the protein CASRNYGYTF.

This clonotype was detected many times. The chain links TRBV20-1 to TRBJ2-1; 8 positions match TRBD2. The CDR3 spans 12 residues. Germline loops: CDR1 DFQATT, CDR2 SNEGSKA (reference sequence). The ends lost 6 bases at V and 8 bases at J; junction bases unmatched: 6. For the CDR3, the DNA is TGCAGTGCCCCGGGACTAGTCGATGAGCAGTTCTTC. Translating it yields CSAPGLVDEQFF.

This clonotype has at least ten counts. The chain has TRBV28 and TRBJ1-2, with TRBD1 as a possible D gene (6 bases). Germline CDR1 MDHEN, CDR2 SYDVKM. The V end lost 3 bases, the J end lost 4 bases, and 9 bases lay between the germline ends. The CDR3 length is 13 residues. The CDR3 nucleotides read TGTGCCAGCAGTTTCGTGACAGGCTATGGCTACACCTTC. It specifies CASSFVTGYGYTF.

This clonotype was seen ten or more times. The J gene is TRBJ1-4, the V gene TRBV20-1; unclear D gene. Germline CDR1 is DFQATT and CDR2 is SNEGSKA (reference sequence). V was clipped by 0 bases and J by 7 bases, with 0 bases between them. The CDR3 totals 10 residues. CDR3 DNA: TGCAGTGCTAGAGATGAAAAACTGTTTTTT. Translated, it gives CSARDEKLFF.

This clonotype was seen repeatedly, ten times or more. This chain connects TRBV20-1 to TRBJ2-5; the D gene is possibly TRBD1 (6 bases). V lost 6 bases, J lost 5 bases, and 13 bases lay in between. CDR1 and CDR2 (germline): DFQATT, SNEGSKA (reference sequence). This CDR3 region has 12 residues. Here the CDR3 reads CSANRVLETQYF. CDR3 coding DNA: TGCAGTGCCAACAGGGTATTGGAGACCCAGTACTTC.